This TCR beta chain is drawn from a study of regulatory T cells in long-lasting Graves disease. The study's findings and limits: Persistent Graves' patients possessed reduced TCR diversity relative to recently diagnosed ones.

Described time point: newly diagnosed GD, antithyroid drugs for less than 3 months. The TCR library was made from RNA extracted from PBMCs. Construction of TCR beta libraries relied on iRepertoire HTBI primers and on Arm-PCR targeting CDR3 regions. TCRdb re-called the multiplex PCR reads with MiXCR, one entry per CDR3 protein. The sample has roughly 400,000 distinct CDR3 sequences; approximately 15% are singletons. J gave up 0 bases and V 7 bases, and 14 bases lay outside the gene matches. The CDR3 spans 20 residues. Looked up from germline, CDR1 is SNHLY and CDR2 is FYNNEI. This clonotype was recorded many times. The antigen is not known. Separately, the same data were catalogued under a study of T cells in Graves' hyperthyroidism and ophthalmopathy. As that report states: Over 18 months, lack of ophthalmopathy progression marked Graves' hyperthyroidism as stable. The TCR CDR3 first-round RT-PCR relied on the HTBI primer set.

The input for sequencing was peripheral blood mononuclear cells (PBMCs), taken at new diagnosis, from a patient treated with antithyroid drugs. The gene calls are TRBV2 and TRBJ2-3; the match to TRBD2 covers 15 bases. The receptor's source is a woman aged 40-49 years with Graves disease. DNA of the CDR3: TGTGCCAGCAAAAAACCGGGACTAGCGGGAGGTTCTACTAGCACAGATACGCAGTATTTT. Its translation: CASKKPGLAGGSTSTDTQYF.